These 7 T cell receptor beta chains were sequenced from one sample in a study of T-cell memory formation after mild COVID-19. TCRdb reprocessed the 5' RACE reads via MiXCR and lists one record per CDR3 protein. Counted here are about 29,000 distinct CDR3 sequences, about 12% occurring once; the ten biggest clones make up around 15%. The sequencing sample was made of PBMCs or a T cell subset sorted from them (not recorded which). These TCRs come from an adult woman who had mild COVID-19 (a few samples of this study predate the infection). Cell type and time point are not known.

This clonotype was seen many times. The V gene is TRBV4-1, the J gene TRBJ2-1; D is possibly TRBD1 (5 bases). Germline CDR1 MGHRA, CDR2 YSYEKL. The V end was cut by 4 bases, the J end by 6 bases, with 13 bases between. This CDR3 is built from 14 residues. This CDR3 reads CASSPPNRINEQFF. DNA of the CDR3: TGCGCCAGCAGCCCCCCGAACAGGATCAATGAGCAGTTCTTC.

This clonotype came up many times. This chain uses TRBV20-1 with TRBJ2-1; TRBD2 matches at 9 bases. CDR3 length equals 14 residues. Per germline, CDR1 DFQATT and CDR2 SNEGSKA (reference sequence). With V trimmed by 3 bases and J by 3 bases, 3 bases remained unmatched. The CDR3 region is CSARTSGDYNEQFF. CDR3 DNA: TGCAGTGCTAGGACTAGCGGAGACTACAATGAGCAGTTCTTC.

This clonotype has at least ten counts. The chain's CDR3 is CASSPRLVLYYEQYF. CDR3 DNA: TGTGCCAGCAGCCCGCGACTAGTACTATACTACGAGCAGTACTTC. The chain couples TRBV3-1 to TRBJ2-7; perhaps TRBD2 as D (6 bases). Trimming stripped 4 bases from V and 3 bases from J, with 16 bases between. Germline CDR1 LGHDT, CDR2 YNNKEL (reference sequence). The CDR3 has 15 amino acids.

This clonotype was recorded many times. The chain carries TRBV25-1 and TRBJ2-5; D gene uncertain. CDR1 is MGHDK, CDR2 SYGVNS, per germline. The CDR3 loop spans 10 amino acids. V lost 2 bases and J lost 5, with 0 bases in between. CDR3 nucleotide sequence: TGTGCCAGCAGTGAAGAGACCCAGTACTTC. Amino acids: CASSEETQYF.

This clonotype is medium-sized within its sample. The chain joins TRBV5-1 to TRBJ2-1, with 7 bases matching TRBD2. V dropped 2 bases and J dropped 4; count of bases not matched to a gene: 6. The CDR3 has 15 residues. Germline V gene data show CDR1 as SGHRS and CDR2 as YFSETQ. The CDR3 DNA follows: TGCGCCAGCAGCTTTGGAGCGGGACTATACAATGAGCAGTTCTTC. Translating it yields CASSFGAGLYNEQFF.

The chain employs TRBV12-3 or TRBV12-4 and TRBJ1-1; D is uncertain. Trimming pared 3 bases from V and 7 bases from J, leaving 12 bases between. CDR3 size: 13 residues. The CDR3 loop is CASSFEIWGEAFF. DNA for the CDR3: TGTGCCAGCAGTTTCGAGATCTGGGGTGAAGCTTTCTTT.

This clonotype was counted at least ten times. CDR3 in amino acids: CASSELQGRYEQYF. In DNA form, the CDR3 reads TGTGCCAGCAGTGAACTCCAGGGCAGGTACGAGCAGTACTTC. The chain has TRBV25-1 and TRBJ2-7; the D gene is possibly TRBD1 (5 bases). Trimming removed 2 bases at V and 4 bases at J, with 12 bases between. Per germline, CDR1 MGHDK and CDR2 SYGVNS. This CDR3 spans 14 amino acids.